This TCR beta chain appears in the sequencing data of a study of regulatory T cells in long-lasting Graves disease (dated by TCRdb to about 2021). Study-wide context: In the newly diagnosed Graves' disease group, patients had been taking antithyroid drugs for less than 3 months. The study was conducted in China and was registered as a clinical trial. Peripheral blood TCR sequencing and RNA sequencing compared persistent Graves' disease patients with newly diagnosed Graves' disease patients. A total of around 35 samples underwent TCR sequencing: around 13 from persistent and around 20 from newly diagnosed Graves' disease patients.

The receptor library was made with multiplex PCR. TCRdb records Illumina HiSeq 4000 as the sequencer. iRepertoire HTBI primers and Arm-PCR amplification of CDR3 regions were used to construct TCR beta libraries. Before sequencing, the PCR products underwent gel purification. Per the authors' processing: Across samples, 60 to 80 TRBV and 14 TRBJ segments were identified and used for gene usage analysis of CDR3 amino acid clonotypes. Filtered high-quality paired reads were merged into contigs using COPE and FqMerger. BLAST was used to align contigs to IMGT TRBV, TRBD and TRBJ reference genes, with CDR3 defined following IMGT. Clonotypes above 0.1% frequency were classified as highly expanded clones. Repertoire diversity was measured by Shannon entropy, and V-J evenness by the Gini coefficient. Clonotypes shared by more than one individual were considered public. The raw public data were reprocessed by TCRdb itself: fastp quality trimming at Q25, MiXCR clonotype calling, in-frame beta chains only. Merged by CDR3 protein, the rows form single entries marked with the most common genes and DNA. TCRdb, not the authors, supplied the V and J calls. The sample table shows fewer than 650,000 distinct CDR3 sequences, and approximately 16% are seen once. Around 13% of the sample comes from the top ten.

Read against the paper, the sample's time point label means: newly diagnosed GD, antithyroid drugs for less than 3 months. For both TCR sequencing and RNA sequencing, RNA was extracted from PBMCs in TRIzol. The diagnosis of Graves' disease was made according to American Thyroid Association guidelines. The patients came from an endocrinology department in Xi'an, China. Each patient gave roughly 8.4 milliliters of peripheral blood, collected in an EDTA anticoagulant tube. Ficoll Paque Plus density gradient separation was used to isolate PBMCs, and no additional T cell sorting was done. An Agilent 2100 Bioanalyzer and agarose gel were used to assess RNA quality, and a NanoDrop 2000 was used to measure RNA concentration. The research as a whole found: The authors acknowledged the small sample size as a limitation that may reduce accuracy. TRBV28, TRBJ1-2 and TRBJ2-5 were preferentially used in persistent disease, while TRBV20-1 and TRBJ2-1 were favored in newly diagnosed disease. Sequencing and analysis were restricted to the TCR beta chain. Peripheral blood alone was examined, since thyroid tissue, which constituted the primary lesion, could not be accessed. Patients with persistent disease shared more public clonotypes (approximately 2,500) than newly diagnosed patients did (more than 900). Persistent Graves' disease patients showed lower TCR Shannon entropy and fewer highly expanded clones than newly diagnosed patients, suggesting clonal expansion.

Worth noting for this clonotype: Which antigen it targets is not known. The input lacks base qualities; no much larger clone sits a single base away.

Trimming takes 7 bases from V and 6 bases from J, and the germline ends sit 9 bases apart. The germline V gene gives CDR1 as MNHNS and CDR2 as SASEGT. The CDR3 runs 11 amino acids, cysteine and phenylalanine included. The kept DNA is CDR3 alone, 33 bases in frame from the first base. The sample also formed part of further work on T cells in Graves' hyperthyroidism and ophthalmopathy. The second source states: Stable Graves' hyperthyroidism was defined as the absence of progression to ophthalmopathy over 18 months of follow-up. Hyperthyroidism patients were newly diagnosed, with disease duration under 2 months, and aged 18 to 65 years. Exclusion was applied to patients with uncontrolled infections, other autoimmune diseases, pregnancy or lactation. Diagnoses were based on clinical symptoms, serum thyroxine and TRAb, thyroid ultrasound and orbital computed tomography. A first-round RT-PCR of the TCR CDR3 used the HTBI primer set with the Qiagen OneStep RT-PCR kit. Most expanded thyroid clonotypes (frequency above 0.001) were also detected in blood, suggesting blood repertoires may reflect thyroid immune responses. Ophthalmopathy was separated from stable hyperthyroidism by a 13 V-J signature model, with 87.88% sensitivity and about 84% specificity obtained in cross-validation and 80%/75% obtained in testing. During validation, the model predicted progression to ophthalmopathy a median of about 5.9 months ahead of onset, with almost 71% sensitivity and almost 75% specificity. To identify TCR V-J signatures that set the groups apart, the researchers used a discovery cohort of approximately 98 patients, made up of under 50 with Graves' ophthalmopathy and about 59 with stable Graves' hyperthyroidism. Prospective prediction of ophthalmopathy was tested in an independent validation cohort consisting of roughly 20 hyperthyroidism patients and approximately 16 patients who later progressed to ophthalmopathy. The approximately 98 discovery patients were randomly divided into training and test sets at a 7:3 ratio. In about six Graves' hyperthyroidism patients, the study also compared T-cell repertoires from thyroid tissue with T-cell repertoires from blood. Once sampling was done, hyperthyroidism patients were given methimazole at a starting dose of 30 mg daily, whereas ophthalmopathy patients were given high-dose intravenous methylprednisolone. Libraries were constructed in a second round of multiplex PCR, after which size selection and purification were carried out. Libraries were sequenced paired-end with 100 bp reads on an Illumina HiSeq2000. SOAPnuke was used to process the raw data, throwing out any read that contained adapters or uncalled bases, had a mean Phred below 15, or lacked an exact constant-primer or identifier match. High-quality paired reads were merged using COPE v1.2.5, and each unique nucleotide sequence was defined as a clonotype. Clonotypes were aligned to IMGT TRBV, TRBD and TRBJ reference segments using MiTCR v1.1. The analysis included only V-J combinations with a frequency above 0.0001, which together covered roughly 99% of the repertoires. A TCS score was defined as the ratio between F50 (clonal expansion) and ExV (chaos), using BLOSUM62-based TCRdist between CDR3 peptides within each V-J. Welch's t-statistics and random forest reduced 514 V-J features to 10 to 15, which were used in a naive Bayes classifier (R e1071). No statistical method was used to set the sample size in advance, and investigators knew the group allocation. TCR Vbeta CDR3 sequencing of 120 to 150 peripheral blood samples (43 ophthalmopathy, approximately 80 hyperthyroidism and roughly 17 progressor patients) is reported in the paper.

Sample: peripheral blood mononuclear cells (PBMCs), taken at new diagnosis, from a patient treated with antithyroid drugs. The chain is made from TRBV6-1 and TRBJ1-1; TRBD1 is possibly the D segment (6 matching bases). This receptor was obtained from a man between 18 and 35 years old with Graves disease. Donor details come from another sample of the same person, matched by shared clones. The CDR3 region: CASTQGPEAFF. The nucleotides read TGTGCCAGCACACAGGGCCCTGAAGCTTTCTTT.